The rows below give T cell receptor beta chains drawn from one sample of a study of cytomegalovirus exposure and HLA in healthy donors. Profiled with immunoSEQ multiplex PCR; TCRdb holds only in-frame clones, not every one. The sample holds about 110,000 clones, more than 90% seen once. Sequencing input: PBMCs. These receptors were obtained from a woman in her late teens or twenties in good health and CMV-seronegative. The CDR3 runs from the conserved cysteine through the conserved F or W. D genes are given only for firm matches. Part of the rows lack a size; the others show once, few, many or a class for expanded clones.

j_gene,d_gene,abundance,v_gene,CDR3nt,CDR3aa
TRBJ1-6,-,-,TRBV27,TGTGCCAGCAGTTTATTTTCGTGGCAGGGGTTAGGTTCACCCCTCCACTTT,CASSLFSWQGLGSPLHF
TRBJ2-1,TRBD2,-,TRBV7-7,TGTGCCAGCAGCTTGCAACTAGCGGGCTCTGAGCAGTTCTTC,CASSLQLAGSEQFF
TRBJ2-1,-,-,TRBV9,TGTGCCAGCAGCGAGATAGGGAGCTCCTACAATGAGCAGTTCTTC,CASSEIGSSYNEQFF
TRBJ1-1,-,-,TRBV7-3,TGTGCCAGCAGCTTAATGGGAGGCCCGTCCACTGAAGCTTTCTTT,CASSLMGGPSTEAFF
TRBJ2-5,TRBD1,-,TRBV5-1,TGCGCCAGCAGCTACGCCGGACAGGGAAAGACCCAGTACTTC,CASSYAGQGKTQYF
TRBJ2-3,TRBD1,-,TRBV15,TGTGCCACCAGCAGAGTAGGGACAGACCAACAAGATACGCAGTATTTT,CATSRVGTDQQDTQYF
TRBJ2-5,TRBD1,-,TRBV5-3,TGTGCCAGAAGCCGGACAGGGCCCAAAGGGACCCAGTACTTC,CARSRTGPKGTQYF
TRBJ2-6,TRBD2,-,TRBV9,TGTGCCAGCAGCGTAGAAATTAGCGGGTCCTCTGGGGCCAACGTCCTGACTTTC,CASSVEISGSSGANVLTF
TRBJ2-7,TRBD2,once,TRBV4-1,TGCGCCAGCAGCCAAGGTTTTTCTAGCGGGGCCTACGAGCAGTACTTC,CASSQGFSSGAYEQYF
TRBJ2-3,TRBD2,-,TRBV4-2,TGTGCCAGCAGCCAAAGACTAGCGGGGGGAGGAGAGACAGATACGCAGTATTTT,CASSQRLAGGGETDTQYF
TRBJ2-2,-,-,TRBV7-6,TGTGCCAGCAGCTCGTATCTCACCGGGGAGCTGTTTTTT,CASSSYLTGELFF
TRBJ1-6,-,-,TRBV5-6,TGTGCCAGCAGCTTTATCACAGGTTCGGATTCACCCCTCCACTTT,CASSFITGSDSPLHF
TRBJ2-1,-,-,TRBV6-1,TGTGCCAGCAGTGAAGCAGAGAGGATAAGGGGGAATGAGCAGTTCTTC,CASSEAERIRGNEQFF
TRBJ1-2,TRBD1,-,TRBV7-9,TGTGCCAGCAGCTTACCGTTTGGGACAGGGACCTTCTATGGCTACACCTTC,CASSLPFGTGTFYGYTF